This record covers a single T cell receptor (beta chain). This clonotype has more than one count but fewer than ten. What this receptor recognizes is not known. There are no base qualities to consult, and no much larger clone falls within one base. The sample originates from a study of T cell repertoires in cytomegalovirus infection (dated by TCRdb to the late 2010s). Turning to the overall study: The HLA type of each donor mattered for the analysis, because public TCR beta signatures pointed to carriage of CMV infection along with the matching HLA type.

Broad study findings and their caveats: In both this cohort and an independent roughly 350-donor cohort, the cumulative frequency of public TCR beta family members distinguished carriers of CMV infection plus the relevant HLA type. The ex vivo response was dominated by HLA-C-restricted CMV-specific TCR beta clonotypes, which also provided the single most frequent clonotype in two of eight donors.

Data came from an Illumina HiSeq 1500. TCRdb ran its own pipeline on the public reads, namely fastp trimming at Q25 and MiXCR clone calling, and kept in-frame beta chains. Identical CDR3 protein sequences are pooled into one entry, listed with their most common genes and DNA. The sample profile shows 310,000 or so distinct CDR3 sequences; around a sixth of them were found once. The ten largest clones take up around 13% of the sample. The germline ends are 3 bases apart after V is trimmed by 2 bases and J by 4 bases. CDR1 MNHEY and CDR2 SVGEGT are derived from the germline V gene. Its CDR3 holds 13 amino acids, cysteine through phenylalanine. Of the read, only the CDR3 DNA is kept; its 39 bases are in frame from base 1.

This clonotype originated in a human donor in good health (CMV status not recorded). Some clones in this sample may be carry-over from other donors' samples. Recombination linked TRBV6-2 or TRBV6-3 to TRBJ2-6, with the D gene not confidently named. Sequencing was performed on PBMCs. This receptor carries the CDR3 CASSYVGANVLTF. The DNA is TGTGCCAGCAGTTACGTGGGGGCCAACGTCCTGACTTTC.